The 10 T cell receptor beta chains listed next were all sequenced from one sample in a study of beta chain features in type 1 diabetes. Study-level findings and limits: Moderate but significant shortening of TCRB CDR3s was recorded in all four CD4+ subsets from Type 1 diabetes patients.

Their target antigens are unknown. As every portion of the isolated RNA was reverse transcribed, the sequencing read expressed TCRB transcripts. TCRdb's copy holds only in-frame clones and misses some; the assay was immunoSEQ multiplex PCR. The sample contains some 350,000 clones, roughly 13% of which appear only once. The specimen was naive CD4+ T cells from blood. The receptors here all came from a woman aged 18-29 years with type 1 diabetes.

The chain carries TRBV30 and TRBJ1-2; unclear D gene. This CDR3 comprises 12 residues. Per germline, CDR1 GTSNPN and CDR2 SVGIG (reference sequence). V lost 5 bases to trimming and J lost 6 bases, with 13 bases between them. The CDR3, as DNA: TGTGCCTGGGGGCAGAACCTAAATGGCTACACCTTC. It encodes CAWGQNLNGYTF.

This clone appeared a few times. The same CDR3 is also encoded by other DNA sequences in this sample. The V gene is TRBV19, the J gene TRBJ1-5; D gene uncertain. The V and J ends lost 5 bases and 1 base respectively, with 3 bases between them. This CDR3 is built from 12 residues. Germline CDR1 and CDR2: LNHDA and SQIVND (reference sequence). CDR3 DNA sequence: TGTGCCAGTAGTTTAAGCAATCAGCCCCAGCATTTT. This gives the protein CASSLSNQPQHF.

This clone was detected a few times. The CDR3 DNA reads as TGCGCCAGCAGTTTCGGGACACCCCTTTACAATGAGCAGTTCTTC. Translation gives CASSFGTPLYNEQFF. The rearrangement links TRBV5-1 to TRBJ2-1; a possible D gene is TRBD1 (6 bases). There are 15 residues in the CDR3. V was shortened by 5 bases and J by 4 bases, with 16 bases between the two germline ends. CDR1 and CDR2 from the germline V gene are SGHRS and YFSETQ.

This clone occurred a few times. The V call is TRBV29-1, the J call TRBJ2-7, with 10 bases that match TRBD2. Losses at the gene ends were 4 bases for V and 2 bases for J; bases not matched to a gene: 23. This CDR3 region has 20 residues. Germline V gene sequence: CDR1 SQVTM, CDR2 ANQGSEA. CDR3 protein: CSVGRNPRLAGFALTYEQYF. For the CDR3, the DNA is TGCAGCGTTGGGCGAAATCCCCGACTAGCGGGTTTCGCGCTAACCTACGAGCAGTACTTC.

This clone was seen more than once but under ten times. The chain joins TRBV29-1 to TRBJ2-5, with D perhaps TRBD1 (6 bases). The V and J ends lost 6 bases and 4 bases respectively, with 15 bases between them. This CDR3 contains 13 residues. Germline CDR1 SQVTM, CDR2 ANQGSEA. The DNA for the CDR3 is TGCAGCGTCACCCCAGGGGCAGGAGAGACCCAGTACTTC. It is translated as CSVTPGAGETQYF.

This clone was found a few times. The V gene is TRBV5-1, the J gene TRBJ2-7; 7 bases are a match to TRBD1. Germline V gene data show CDR1 as SGHRS and CDR2 as YFSETQ. The V gene end was trimmed by 3 bases and the J gene end by 2 bases; junction bases not matched to a gene: 8. The CDR3 has 15 amino acids. This CDR3 is CASSYRTGGPYEQYF. The CDR3 nucleotides read TGCGCCAGCAGCTACCGGACAGGAGGTCCCTACGAGCAGTACTTC. Complete variable domain (other parts from reference TRBV5-1 and TRBJ2-7): KAGVTQTPRYLIKTRGQQVTLSCSPISGHRSVSWYQQTPGQGLQFLFEYFSETQRNKGNFPGRFSGRQFSNSRSEMNVSTLELGDSALYLCASSYRTGGPYEQYFGPGTRLTVT.

The chain carries TRBV19 and TRBJ2-3, with 8 bases that match TRBD1. Germline V gives CDR1 LNHDA, CDR2 SQIVND (reference sequence). V was clipped by 6 bases and J by 2 bases; unmatched bases: 4. This CDR3 comprises 14 residues. CDR3 sequence reads: CASRWTGSTDTQYF. CDR3 DNA: TGTGCCAGTAGGTGGACAGGGTCCACAGATACGCAGTATTTT.

As concerns this clone: This same CDR3 is encoded by further DNA sequences in the sample. The gene calls are TRBV29-1 and TRBJ1-1; D unclear. The CDR3 totals 13 residues. V was shortened by 2 bases and J by 0 bases, with 7 bases between the two germline ends. The V gene's germline CDR1 is SQVTM and CDR2 ANQGSEA. Written as DNA, the CDR3 is TGCAGCGTTGAACCGCGAATGAACACTGAAGCTTTCTTT. Translated, it gives CSVEPRMNTEAFF.

This clone was recorded a few times. CDR3 residues: CASGLPGRAGEQFF. CDR3 sequence (DNA): TGTGCTAGTGGCCTCCCCGGGAGGGCCGGTGAGCAGTTCTTC. The J gene is TRBJ2-1, the V gene TRBV12-5, with TRBD2 identical over 8 bases. V was pared by 6 bases and J by 9 bases, with 10 bases of the junction left unmatched. The CDR3 spans 14 residues. Germline values: CDR1 LGHNT, CDR2 FRNRAP. Using reference TRBV12-5 and TRBJ2-1 for the parts outside the CDR3, the full variable domain is DARVTQTPRHKVTEMGQEVTMRCQPILGHNTVFWYRQTMMQGLELLAYFRNRAPLDDSGMPKDRFSAEMPDATLATLKIQPSEPRDSAVYFCASGLPGRAGEQFFGPGTRLTVL.

This clone was observed a few times. J is TRBJ2-2 and V is TRBV30, with a weak D call TRBD2 (6 bases). CDR1 and CDR2 (germline): GTSNPN, SVGIG (reference sequence). The CDR3 consists of 15 residues. Trimming stripped 3 bases from V and 7 bases from J, with 18 bases between. CDR3 bases: TGTGCCTGGAGCACCTCGGGACTTTACAACGGGGAGCTGTTTTTT. Translated, it gives CAWSTSGLYNGELFF.